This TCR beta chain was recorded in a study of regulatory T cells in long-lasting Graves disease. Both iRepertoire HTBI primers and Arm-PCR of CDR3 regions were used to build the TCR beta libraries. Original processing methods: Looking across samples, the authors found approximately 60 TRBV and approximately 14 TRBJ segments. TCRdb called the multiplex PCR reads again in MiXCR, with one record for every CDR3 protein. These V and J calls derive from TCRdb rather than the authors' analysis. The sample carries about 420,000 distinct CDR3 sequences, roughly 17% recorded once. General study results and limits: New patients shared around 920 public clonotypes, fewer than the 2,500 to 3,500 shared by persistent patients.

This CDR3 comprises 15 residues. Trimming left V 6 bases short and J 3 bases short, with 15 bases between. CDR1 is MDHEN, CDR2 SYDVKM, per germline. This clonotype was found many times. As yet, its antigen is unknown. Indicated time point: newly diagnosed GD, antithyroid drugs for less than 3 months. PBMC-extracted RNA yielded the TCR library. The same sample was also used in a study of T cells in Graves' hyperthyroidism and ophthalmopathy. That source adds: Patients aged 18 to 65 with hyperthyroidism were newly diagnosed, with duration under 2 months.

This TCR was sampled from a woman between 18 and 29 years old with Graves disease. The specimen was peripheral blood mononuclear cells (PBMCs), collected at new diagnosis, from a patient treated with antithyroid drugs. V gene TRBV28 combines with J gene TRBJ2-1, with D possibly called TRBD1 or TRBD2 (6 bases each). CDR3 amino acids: CASRGGGRDYNEQFF. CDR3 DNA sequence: TGTGCCAGCAGAGGAGGGGGGCGAGACTACAATGAGCAGTTCTTC.